The rows below give T cell receptor beta chains drawn from one sample of a study of blood T cell repertoires in COVID-19. Here immunoSEQ multiplex PCR was the method, and the copy in TCRdb shows in-frame clones only, minus some. The table shows 20,000 to 25,000 clones, with more than 80% occurring only once. The sequencing input was peripheral blood. Receptors originate from a human donor in a cohort sampled during active COVID-19. Each CDR3 is given with its conserved first and last residue. D genes are given only for firm matches. Expanded clones are given a class, and other clones once, few, many or no size at all.

j_gene: TRBJ2-3; abundance: -; d_gene: TRBD1; v_gene: TRBV11-3; CDR3aa: CASSPRQGRADTQYF; CDR3nt: TGTGCCAGCAGTCCAAGACAGGGAAGAGCAGATACGCAGTATTTT
j_gene: TRBJ2-3; abundance: -; d_gene: -; v_gene: TRBV5-1; CDR3aa: CASSLALNTQYF; CDR3nt: TGCGCCAGCAGCTTGGCCTTAAATACGCAGTATTTT
j_gene: TRBJ2-2; abundance: once; d_gene: -; v_gene: TRBV4-3; CDR3aa: CASRPSGGGELFF; CDR3nt: TGCGCCAGCCGTCCCTCCGGGGGCGGGGAGCTGTTTTTT
j_gene: TRBJ2-5; abundance: once; d_gene: TRBD1; v_gene: TRBV7-8; CDR3aa: CASSRGQGRQETQYF; CDR3nt: TGTGCCAGCAGCCGGGGACAGGGACGGCAAGAGACCCAGTACTTC
j_gene: TRBJ2-1; abundance: -; d_gene: -; v_gene: TRBV4-2; CDR3aa: CASSQERGGFSSYNEQFF; CDR3nt: TGTGCCAGCAGCCAAGAGCGAGGCGGGTTCAGCTCCTACAATGAGCAGTTCTTC
j_gene: TRBJ1-1; abundance: -; d_gene: TRBD1; v_gene: TRBV18; CDR3aa: CASSGTAMNTEAFF; CDR3nt: TGTGCCAGCTCCGGGACAGCCATGAACACTGAAGCTTTCTTT
j_gene: TRBJ2-5; abundance: -; d_gene: TRBD1; v_gene: TRBV5-6; CDR3aa: CASSFGTVQETQYF; CDR3nt: TGTGCCAGCAGCTTCGGGACAGTTCAAGAGACCCAGTACTTC
j_gene: TRBJ1-4; abundance: -; d_gene: TRBD1; v_gene: TRBV10-3; CDR3aa: CAISGGQGEEKLFF; CDR3nt: TGTGCCATCAGCGGGGGACAGGGGGAAGAAAAACTGTTTTTT
j_gene: TRBJ2-5; abundance: -; d_gene: TRBD1; v_gene: TRBV5-1; CDR3aa: CASSMGQGEETQYF; CDR3nt: TGCGCCAGCAGCATGGGACAGGGGGAAGAGACCCAGTACTTC
j_gene: TRBJ1-6; abundance: -; d_gene: -; v_gene: TRBV6-5; CDR3aa: CASSWGRDSPLHF; CDR3nt: TGTGCCAGCAGTTGGGGCAGGGATTCACCCCTCCACTTT
j_gene: TRBJ2-3; abundance: -; d_gene: TRBD2; v_gene: TRBV7-3; CDR3aa: CASSSGTSGGTDTQYF; CDR3nt: TGTGCCAGCAGCTCCGGGACTAGCGGGGGGACAGATACGCAGTATTTT
j_gene: TRBJ2-3; abundance: -; d_gene: -; v_gene: TRBV3-1/TRBV3-2; CDR3aa: CASSQARAIRTDTQYF; CDR3nt: TGTGCCAGCAGCCAAGCAAGAGCAATCCGCACAGATACGCAGTATTTT